This TCR beta chain derives from a study of T-cell memory formation after mild COVID-19. CDR3 length equals 12 residues. The V gene lost 6 bases and the J gene lost 7 bases, with 15 bases spanning the gap. In germline, CDR1 is SQVTM, CDR2 ANQGSEA. From the 5' RACE reads, TCRdb called clonotypes with MiXCR, one entry per CDR3 protein. Of fewer than 250,000 distinct CDR3 sequences listed, around 18% were seen once; the top ten hold 2.4%. This clonotype is a singleton in its sample. The specimen was PBMCs or a T cell subset sorted from them (not recorded which). The TCR comes from an adult woman who had mild COVID-19 (a few samples of this study predate the infection). Cell type and time point are not known. J is TRBJ1-2 and V is TRBV29-1, with D perhaps TRBD1 (6 bases). CDR3 loop: CSVGWGQGGYTF. In nucleotides, the CDR3 is TGCAGCGTGGGATGGGGGCAGGGTGGCTACACCTTC.